A single sample gave rise to the 19 T cell receptor beta chains below, sequenced in a study of cytomegalovirus exposure and HLA in healthy donors. With 60 Vbeta and 13 Jbeta primers, the PCR was carried out. Data came from immunoSEQ multiplex PCR; TCRdb stores just in-frame clones and leaves some out. The sample shows approximately 120,000 clones, 15% to 20% of them seen only once. The source material was PBMCs. Receptors originate from a female donor in good health and CMV-seropositive.

This clone was seen more than once but under ten times. The same CDR3 can be traced to other DNA sequences in this sample. This rearrangement joins TRBV7-2 to TRBJ2-7, with D possibly TRBD1 on 6 matching bases. With 2 bases removed from V and 2 bases from J, the gap between germline ends came to 7 bases. The CDR3 sequence is 13 residues long. Germline V lookup: CDR1 SGHTA, CDR2 FQGNSA. CDR3 sequence (DNA): TGTGCCAGCAGCTTAACAGGGACCTACGAGCAGTACTTC. Translated: CASSLTGTYEQYF.

Only a few counts were recorded for this clone. Compared with germline, one end of the junction differs, possibly owing to a read error. The chain carries TRBV4-2 and TRBJ2-1, with D possibly being TRBD2 (6 bases). CDR3 length: 11 amino acids. Germline values: CDR1 LGHNA, CDR2 YNFKEQ. This CDR3 reads CASSQREVLIF. CDR3 bases: TGTGCCAGCAGCCAGCGGGAAGTATTGATCTTC.

The table lists this clone with a few counts. The J gene is TRBJ1-1, the V gene TRBV4-2, with 9 bases that match TRBD1. This CDR3 contains 16 residues. Germline V gene data show CDR1 as LGHNA and CDR2 as YNFKEQ. J lost 2 bases, V lost 4 bases, and 8 bases had no gene match. As DNA, the CDR3 is TGTGCCAGCAGCCCAACCCTGGACAGGGGCAACACTGAAGCTTTCTTT. It translates to CASSPTLDRGNTEAFF.

The V and J genes are TRBV7-6 and TRBJ2-2, with 8 bases lining up with TRBD1. The length of the CDR3 is 15 residues. With 3 bases clipped from V and 7 bases from J, the junction kept 7 bases outside the gene matches. Germline CDR1 SGHVS, CDR2 FNYEAQ. CDR3 in DNA: TGTGCCAGCAGCTTGGGGACAGGTGTCCACGGGGAGCTGTTTTTT. It is translated as CASSLGTGVHGELFF.

A few counts support this clone. One end of the junction is discordant with germline, which a read error may explain. This rearrangement joins TRBV6-1 to TRBJ1-3, with D perhaps matching TRBD1 (5 bases). CDR1 and CDR2 (germline): MNHNS, SASEGT. The CDR3 covers 14 residues. The CDR3 DNA follows: TGTGCCAGCAGTGAATTAGGGGCTGGAAACACCATGTATTTT. Protein product: CASSELGAGNTMYF.

This clone was recorded once. The rearrangement uses TRBV5-8 and TRBJ1-2; unclear D gene. The CDR3 runs to 13 residues. Germline loops: CDR1 SGHTS, CDR2 YDEGEE. Trimming pared 0 bases from V and 8 bases from J, leaving 11 bases between. CDR3 region: CASSLVRSAGYTF. The DNA for the CDR3 is TGTGCCAGCAGCTTGGTGCGGAGTGCCGGCTACACCTTC.

The rearrangement uses TRBV6-1 and TRBJ1-5, with a tentative D call TRBD1 (6 bases). Germline CDR1 reads MNHNS; CDR2 reads SASEGT. The ends were cut back, 2 bases at V and 11 bases at J, with 22 bases in the middle. This CDR3 comprises 16 residues. The CDR3 loop reads CASSENQAGAGDAQHF. The CDR3 DNA sequence: TGTGCCAGCAGTGAAAATCAGGCAGGGGCCGGCGACGCCCAGCATTTT.

This clone has a handful of counts. The chain combines TRBV4-1 with TRBJ1-1; no definite D call. The ends were cut back, 0 bases at V and 1 base at J, with 6 bases in the middle. The CDR3 runs to 14 residues. The germline V gene has CDR1 MGHRA and CDR2 YSYEKL. The chain's CDR3 is CASSQDGRNTEAFF. CDR3 DNA sequence: TGCGCCAGCAGCCAAGATGGCAGGAACACTGAAGCTTTCTTT.

The sample holds a few counts of this clone. The chain joins TRBV7-8 to TRBJ1-2; maybe TRBD1 (6 bases). This CDR3 is 16 amino acids long. The V gene's germline CDR1 is SGHVS and CDR2 FQNEAQ. Trimming cost V 1 base and J 5 bases, with 17 bases left between them. The DNA for the CDR3 is TGTGCCAGCAGCTTAGAACTTCCCGGGACAACTTATGGCTACACCTTC. It codes for CASSLELPGTTYGYTF.

This clone was seen more than once but under ten times. The chain links TRBV5-8 to TRBJ1-3, with D unresolved. The CDR3 spans 14 residues. Trimming took off 0 bases at V and 5 bases at J, with 9 bases between the two ends. Germline-derived CDR1 and CDR2 are SGHTS and YDEGEE. The CDR3 here is CASSLAGRRNTIYF. The CDR3 DNA follows: TGTGCCAGCAGCTTGGCGGGGAGAAGAAACACCATATATTTT.

This clone was detected a few times. The chain couples TRBV30 to TRBJ1-5, with D uncertain. CDR3 length: 15 amino acids. Trimming removed 0 bases from V and 0 bases from J, with 9 bases in between. From germline, CDR1 is GTSNPN and CDR2 SVGIG (reference sequence). As DNA, the CDR3 is TGTGCCTGGAGTGTAGGGAGTCTTAGCAATCAGCCCCAGCATTTT. Amino acids: CAWSVGSLSNQPQHF.

This clone was recorded a few times. CDR3 region: CASSLGELAGGYNEQFF. The CDR3 bases are TGCGCCAGCAGCTTGGGGGAACTAGCGGGAGGATACAATGAGCAGTTCTTC. The chain recombines TRBV5-1 with TRBJ2-1; 12 nucleotides match TRBD2. The CDR3 sequence is 17 residues long. Trimming took 0 bases from V and 4 from J; bases not matched to a gene: 5. Germline-derived CDR1 and CDR2 are SGHRS and YFSETQ.

This clone showed up just a few times. This rearrangement joins TRBV5-6 to TRBJ2-7, with 8 bases fitting TRBD1. After removal of 5 bases from V and 0 bases from J, the junction contained 4 bases not matched to a gene. From germline, CDR1 is SGHDT and CDR2 YYEEEE. This CDR3 comprises 14 residues. CDR3: CASSRDRNSYEQYF. DNA of the CDR3: TGTGCCAGCAGTCGGGACAGGAACTCCTACGAGCAGTACTTC. The full variable domain, in which reference TRBV5-6 and TRBJ2-7 provide the parts outside the CDR3, is DAGVTQSPTHLIKTRGQQVTLRCSPKSGHDTVSWYQQALGQGPQFIFQYYEEEERQRGNFPDRFSGHQFPNYSSELNVNALLLGDSALYLCASSRDRNSYEQYFGPGTRLTVT.

This clone was recorded a few times. The gene calls are TRBV29-1 and TRBJ2-3, with D perhaps TRBD2 (5 bases). The CDR3 sequence is 14 residues long. The V end was cut by 5 bases, the J end by 2 bases, with 14 bases between. CDR1 is SQVTM and CDR2 is ANQGSEA in the germline V gene. The CDR3 nucleotides read TGCAGCGTTAAGGGAGACGTTTCCACAGATACGCAGTATTTT. It encodes CSVKGDVSTDTQYF.

The rearrangement joins TRBV7-9 to TRBJ2-5, with D perhaps TRBD2 (6 bases). CDR1 is SEHNR, CDR2 FQNEAQ, per germline (reference sequence). The length of the CDR3 is 13 residues. V lost 1 base, J lost 5 bases, and 8 bases lay in between. The CDR3: CASSLGAGETQYF. The CDR3 nucleotides are TGTGCCAGCAGCTTAGGGGCGGGGGAGACCCAGTACTTC.

The CDR3 nucleotides are TGCGCCAGCAGCCAAGATTGGAAAGCGGGAGGCCTTAAAAACATTCAGTACTTC. Residues: CASSQDWKAGGLKNIQYF. The genes are TRBV4-3 and TRBJ2-4; 9 bases agree with TRBD2. This CDR3 is built from 18 residues. Per germline, CDR1 LGHNA and CDR2 YSLEER. Trimming cost V 0 bases and J 4 bases; bases outside gene matches: 10.

This clone was counted a few times. CDR3 protein: CASRDSGQETQYF. CDR3 nucleotides: TGTGCCAGCAGGGATAGCGGACAAGAGACCCAGTACTTC. The chain couples TRBV13 to TRBJ2-5, with a possible D match to TRBD2 (6 bases). CDR1 PRHDT and CDR2 FYEKMQ come from the germline V gene (reference sequence). The germline V and J ends were trimmed by 6 bases and 2 bases, with 10 bases remaining between them. The CDR3 spans 13 residues.

The rearrangement joins TRBV10-2 to TRBJ1-4; the match to TRBD1 covers 8 bases. The CDR3 loop spans 14 amino acids. With 6 bases clipped from V and 6 bases from J, the junction kept 6 bases outside the gene matches. Germline V lookup: CDR1 WSHSY, CDR2 SAAADI. The CDR3: CASRKTGDDEKLFF. The CDR3 coding sequence is TGCGCCAGCAGAAAGACAGGGGATGATGAAAAACTGTTTTTT.

V gene TRBV7-8 combines with J gene TRBJ1-5; D is ambiguous. From germline, CDR1 is SGHVS and CDR2 FQNEAQ. The CDR3 spans 15 residues. V lost 5 bases, J lost 3 bases, and 14 bases lay in between. The CDR3 DNA sequence: TGTGCCAGCAGCCCCTTAGAGGGTTTCAATCAGCCCCAGCATTTT. This gives the protein CASSPLEGFNQPQHF.